The 29 T cell receptor beta chains in this list originate from one sample, sequenced in a study of blood T cell repertoires in COVID-19. Profiling relied on immunoSEQ multiplex PCR, and the TCRdb table lists in-frame clones only, not all of them. The sample records approximately 330,000 clones, over 75% being singletons. The sample was peripheral blood. The receptors originated from a woman in her 50s with active or convalescent COVID-19.

The genes are TRBV30 and TRBJ2-2; 7 nucleotides align to TRBD1. The germline gives CDR1 GTSNPN, CDR2 SVGIG (reference sequence). The CDR3 spans 15 residues. The J segment lost 6 bases and the V segment lost 3 bases, leaving 10 bases of the junction unmatched. The CDR3 coding sequence is TGTGCCTGGAGCCCCCGGACAGGTCTGGCCGGGGAGCTGTTTTTT. Translation gives CAWSPRTGLAGELFF.

As for this clone: A read error may produce the germline difference seen at one junction end. V and J are TRBV27 and TRBJ2-7, with D possibly matching TRBD1 (6 bases). This CDR3 comprises 13 residues. Germline CDR1 MNHEY, CDR2 SMNVEV (reference sequence). Here the CDR3 DNA reads TGTGCCAGCAGTCCCGAAGGGGAGACAGGTACCCTTTTC. It specifies CASSPEGETGTLF.

The rearrangement links TRBV5-4 to TRBJ2-1; 8 bases map to TRBD2. The germline V gene has CDR1 SGHNT and CDR2 YYREEE (reference sequence). This CDR3 has 16 amino acids. The V and J ends lost 2 bases and 7 bases, in that order; junction bases with no gene match: 11. The CDR3 DNA follows: TGTGCCAGCAGCTTTGACGGGGGGGCTGCGGGAAATGAGCAGTTCTTC. Amino acids: CASSFDGGAAGNEQFF.

This CDR3 is CASSSPPGEKLFF. CDR3 sequence (DNA): TGTGCCAGCAGCTCCCCTCCGGGGGAAAAACTGTTTTTT. The genes are TRBV7-9 and TRBJ1-4; D uncertain. The V end lost 4 bases, the J end lost 8 bases, and 11 bases lay between the germline ends. The CDR3 spans 13 residues. The germline V gene encodes CDR1 SEHNR and CDR2 FQNEAQ (reference sequence).

A note on this clone: The sample holds other DNA sequences that translate to the same CDR3. V usage is TRBV28 and J usage is TRBJ2-7; 7 bases map to TRBD2. CDR1 and CDR2 from the germline V gene are MDHEN and SYDVKM. Trimming cost V 7 bases and J 6 bases; bases outside gene matches: 6. The CDR3 spans 12 residues. Here the CDR3 reads CASTRGGREQYF. The CDR3 DNA follows: TGTGCCAGCACCCGGGGAGGGCGCGAGCAGTACTTC.

This chain joins TRBV7-2 and TRBJ1-2; 9 positions agree with TRBD1. V lost 5 bases, J lost 5 bases, and 6 bases stayed unmatched. This CDR3 spans 14 amino acids. Germline assignment: CDR1 SGHTA and CDR2 FQGNSA. CDR3 sequence: CASSARQGVYGYTF. CDR3 sequence (DNA): TGTGCCAGCAGCGCCCGACAGGGGGTATATGGCTACACCTTC.

The chain has TRBV4-3 and TRBJ1-1, with 7 positions matching TRBD1. CDR1 is LGHNA and CDR2 is YSLEER in the germline V gene. The CDR3 covers 15 residues. V lost 0 bases, J lost 11 bases, and 12 bases stayed unmatched. The CDR3 reads CASSQDGQGDYWAFF. As DNA, the CDR3 is TGCGCCAGCAGCCAAGATGGTCAGGGGGATTATTGGGCTTTCTTT.

DNA of the CDR3: TGCGCCAGCGCTATCCTCCGACTAGCGGGGAACAATGAGCAGTTCTTC. Residues: CASAILRLAGNNEQFF. This chain connects TRBV10-1 to TRBJ2-1; TRBD2 aligns across 11 bases. Germline values: CDR1 WNHNN, CDR2 SYGVQD (reference sequence). Trimming at V came to 8 bases and at J to 5 bases, leaving 11 bases not matched to a gene. CDR3 length: 16 amino acids.

The rearrangement joins TRBV5-4 to TRBJ2-7; weak D call: TRBD2 (6 bases). The CDR3 is 16 amino acids. The germline V gene has CDR1 SGHNT and CDR2 YYREEE (reference sequence). V lost 1 base and J lost 1, with 15 bases in between. CDR3 in amino acids: CASSLRSGSQSYEQYF. The CDR3 DNA reads as TGTGCCAGCAGCTTGAGGAGCGGGTCCCAATCCTACGAGCAGTACTTC.

About this clone itself: Different DNA sequences within this sample yield the same CDR3. This sequence joins TRBV27 and TRBJ1-1, with 7 bases that match TRBD1. The V gene's germline CDR1 is MNHEY and CDR2 SMNVEV (reference sequence). The CDR3 runs to 14 residues. V lost 3 bases and J lost 1; bases outside the gene matches: 2. The CDR3 spells CASSFGTANTEAFF. The CDR3, as DNA: TGTGCCAGCAGTTTCGGGACAGCGAACACTGAAGCTTTCTTT.

The chain is built from TRBV6-5 and TRBJ1-1; possibly TRBD1 for D (6 bases). The CDR3 totals 14 residues. The V end was cut by 2 bases, the J end by 4 bases, with 11 bases between. Germline CDR1 and CDR2: MNHEY and SVGAGI. The DNA for the CDR3 is TGTGCCAGCAGTTACGTCCAGGGGTCCACTGAAGCTTTCTTT. It is translated as CASSYVQGSTEAFF.

A note on this clone: At the DNA level, this CDR3 is encoded by other sequences in the same sample as well. The chain combines TRBV19 with TRBJ1-2, with TRBD1 identical over 7 bases. This CDR3 is 14 amino acids long. The V segment lost 4 bases and the J segment 1 base; nucleotides outside the gene matches: 3. Germline-derived CDR1 and CDR2 are LNHDA and SQIVND (reference sequence). CDR3: CASSRQGNNYGYTF. CDR3 in DNA: TGTGCCAGTAGTAGACAGGGAAATAACTATGGCTACACCTTC.

The genes are TRBV30 and TRBJ2-3; D unclear. CDR1 is GTSNPN, CDR2 SVGIG, per germline (reference sequence). The CDR3 spans 11 residues. V lost 2 bases, J lost 3 bases, and 3 bases lay in between. CDR3: CAWSTTDTQYF. In DNA form, the CDR3 reads TGTGCCTGGAGTACTACAGATACGCAGTATTTT.

The chain employs TRBV11-2 and TRBJ1-1, with TRBD1 as a possible D gene (6 bases). Deletions cut 2 bases from V and 1 base from J, with 8 bases between. The length of the CDR3 is 14 residues. Germline values: CDR1 SGHAT, CDR2 FQNNGV. The DNA for the CDR3 is TGTGCCAGCAGCTTACCAGGGGCGAACACTGAAGCTTTCTTT. Protein sequence: CASSLPGANTEAFF.

A note on this clone: Different DNA sequences within this sample yield the same CDR3. CDR3 sequence (DNA): TGTGCCAGCTCGTCCCCCGGTGGAGGCACAGATACGCAGTATTTT. Residues: CASSSPGGGTDTQYF. V is TRBV28 and J is TRBJ2-3; D gene uncertain. Germline V lookup: CDR1 MDHEN, CDR2 SYDVKM. The CDR3 extends over 15 amino acids. V lost 8 bases, J lost 1 base, and 16 bases lay in between.

The chain uses TRBV7-9 and TRBJ2-1; TRBD2 matches at 8 bases. V dropped 1 base and J dropped 7; count of bases not matched to a gene: 6. CDR3 length equals 15 residues. Germline V gene data show CDR1 as SEHNR and CDR2 as FQNEAQ (reference sequence). The CDR3, as DNA: TGTGCCAGCAGCTTAGGACTAGCGAATAGGAATGAGCAGTTCTTC. It codes for CASSLGLANRNEQFF.

The gene calls are TRBV13 and TRBJ2-2, with 8 positions matching TRBD1. Germline V gene lookup returns CDR1 PRHDT and CDR2 FYEKMQ (reference sequence). The CDR3 covers 16 residues. J gave up 4 bases and V 2 bases, and 6 bases lay outside the gene matches. The CDR3 reads CASSLLAGGATGELFF. In DNA, the CDR3 is TGTGCCAGCAGCTTATTGGCAGGGGGCGCCACCGGGGAGCTGTTTTTT.

The chain is built from TRBV5-1 and TRBJ2-1; perhaps TRBD1 as D (6 bases). The CDR3 covers 13 residues. V lost 6 bases, J lost 7 bases, and 14 bases lay in between. Looked up from germline, CDR1 is SGHRS and CDR2 is YFSETQ. CDR3 amino acids: CASTAIQGNEQFF. Here the CDR3 DNA reads TGCGCCAGCACCGCGATCCAGGGGAATGAGCAGTTCTTC.

The chain links TRBV2 to TRBJ1-5; D may be TRBD1 (5 bases). Looked up from germline, CDR1 is SNHLY and CDR2 is FYNNEI. CDR3 length equals 16 residues. V lost 6 bases to trimming and J lost 4 bases, with 19 bases between them. CDR3 sequence: CASRPGPGYGNQPQHF. The CDR3 DNA is TGTGCCAGCAGGCCTGGGCCAGGGTACGGAAATCAGCCCCAGCATTTT.

This chain connects TRBV5-4 to TRBJ2-7; 12 nucleotides agree with TRBD2. In germline, CDR1 is SGHNT, CDR2 YYREEE (reference sequence). This CDR3 has 16 residues. V trimming: 4 bases; J trimming: 2 bases; junction bases outside the gene matches: 7. The chain's CDR3 is CASSPSTSGRTYEQYF. The DNA for the CDR3 is TGTGCCAGCAGCCCGTCAACTAGCGGGAGGACCTACGAGCAGTACTTC.

CDR3: CASSSGQGANSDIQYF. CDR3 in DNA: TGTGCCAGCAGTTCAGGACAGGGAGCCAATTCGGACATTCAGTACTTC. The chain uses TRBV6-5 and TRBJ2-4; 8 nucleotides match TRBD1. Germline trimming cut 4 bases from V and 8 bases from J; bases unmatched to any gene: 13. Germline lookup yields CDR1 MNHEY and CDR2 SVGAGI. This CDR3 region has 16 residues.

The J gene is TRBJ2-7, the V gene TRBV28; 10 bases line up with TRBD2. Germline CDR1 is MDHEN and CDR2 is SYDVKM. The CDR3 spans 15 residues. V gave up 6 bases and J gave up 0 bases; unmatched junction bases: 5. The CDR3 spells CASREASGSSYEQYF. Written as DNA, the CDR3 is TGTGCCAGCAGGGAGGCTAGCGGGAGCTCCTACGAGCAGTACTTC.

The chain recombines TRBV4-1 with TRBJ2-7, with 9 bases identical to TRBD2. The CDR3 totals 18 residues. The V gene end was trimmed by 1 base and the J gene end by 1 base; junction bases not matched to a gene: 11. CDR1 is MGHRA and CDR2 is YSYEKL in the germline V gene. CDR3: CASSQGRRGGPFSYEQYF. Here the CDR3 DNA reads TGCGCCAGCAGCCAAGGCAGGCGGGGGGGCCCCTTTTCCTACGAGCAGTACTTC.

The chain employs TRBV29-1 and TRBJ1-3; D not resolved. This CDR3 is 12 amino acids long. The V and J ends lost 6 bases and 0 bases respectively, with 6 bases between them. CDR1 is SQVTM and CDR2 is ANQGSEA in the germline V gene. The CDR3 sequence is CSVSSSGNTIYF. The DNA for the CDR3 is TGCAGCGTATCGAGCTCTGGAAACACCATATATTTT.

In its sample, this clone was seen once. The V call is TRBV5-4, the J call TRBJ2-7, with TRBD2 matching over 8 bases. The V segment lost 3 bases and the J segment 5 bases; nucleotides outside the gene matches: 13. The CDR3 totals 16 residues. Germline loops: CDR1 SGHNT, CDR2 YYREEE (reference sequence). CDR3 region: CASSSRGGSSRHEQYF. In nucleotides, the CDR3 is TGTGCCAGCAGCTCACGCGGGGGGTCTAGCCGTCACGAGCAGTACTTC.

V gene TRBV18 combines with J gene TRBJ2-7, with 12 bases aligning to TRBD2. The J segment lost 6 bases and the V segment lost 4 bases, leaving 4 bases of the junction unmatched. Germline CDR1 and CDR2: KGHSH and LQKENI. This CDR3 is built from 14 residues. The DNA of the CDR3 is TGTGCCAGCTCACGACTAGCGGGGGAAGGCGAGCAGTACTTC. Its protein is CASSRLAGEGEQYF.

The genes are TRBV2 and TRBJ1-5; 8 bases match TRBD1. Germline V gene data show CDR1 as SNHLY and CDR2 as FYNNEI. J was trimmed by 5 bases and V by 6 bases; bases with no gene match: 3. There are 13 residues in the CDR3. Here the CDR3 DNA reads TGTGCCAGCAGCGGGACAGGATATCAGCCCCAGCATTTT. This gives the protein CASSGTGYQPQHF.

This clone occurred a few times. The CDR3 coding sequence is TGTGCCAGCAGTCCCGGGGCGGGGGTCCTTTTTGAGCAGTACTTC. Residues: CASSPGAGVLFEQYF. The rearrangement joins TRBV27 to TRBJ2-7, with TRBD2 matching over 7 bases. The CDR3 runs 15 residues. Germline V gene sequence: CDR1 MNHEY, CDR2 SMNVEV (reference sequence). The junction had 14 bases not matched to a gene; V was cut back by 5 bases and J by 7 bases.

The V call is TRBV11-2, the J call TRBJ2-1, with 7 bases identical to TRBD1. Per germline, CDR1 SGHAT and CDR2 FQNNGV. This CDR3 contains 15 residues. Germline trimming cut 1 base from V and 4 bases from J; bases unmatched to any gene: 4. The CDR3 loop is CASSLAGTVYNEQFF. As DNA, the CDR3 is TGTGCCAGCAGCTTAGCTGGGACAGTTTACAATGAGCAGTTCTTC.